Below are 7 T cell receptor beta chains sequenced from a single sample in a study of Graves' ophthalmopathy and Graves' hyperthyroidism. Researchers took RNA transcripts and amplified TCR beta CDR3 regions from them. RT-PCR was first run with HTBI primers, then multiplex PCR in a second round. MiXCR, run by TCRdb on the multiplex PCR reads, gives a single entry per CDR3 protein. The repertoire holds 220,000 or so distinct CDR3 sequences, about 22% seen once, with roughly 40% in the top ten. Sequenced input: peripheral blood. Receptors were obtained from a woman aged 45-65 years with Graves' ophthalmopathy.

This clonotype was counted once. A much bigger clone sits one base away, suggesting this may be a read error. The chain recombines TRBV9 with TRBJ2-7, with 7 positions matching TRBD1. V lost 3 bases to trimming and J lost 4 bases; unmatched junction nucleotides: 10. The CDR3 consists of 15 residues. Germline CDR1 SGDLS, CDR2 YYNGEE. CDR3 sequence reads: CASSAALGTAYEQYF. CDR3 sequence (DNA): TGTGCCAGCAGCGCAGCTTTGGGGACAGCATACGAGCAGTACTTC.

The sample holds a few counts of this clonotype. V gene TRBV27 combines with J gene TRBJ2-7; TRBD2 matches 10 bases. CDR3 length: 16 amino acids. V shed 1 base and J 6 bases; nucleotides not matched to a gene: 9. From germline, CDR1 is MNHEY and CDR2 SMNVEV (reference sequence). CDR3: CASSLYLASGSIEQYF. In DNA, the CDR3 is TGTGCCAGCAGTTTATACTTGGCTAGCGGGAGTATCGAGCAGTACTTC.

Ten or more counts support this clonotype. The chain uses TRBV20-1 and TRBJ1-1; the match to TRBD1 covers 7 bases. The trim removed 1 base at V and 11 bases at J, leaving 4 bases unmatched. CDR1 DFQATT and CDR2 SNEGSKA come from the germline V gene (reference sequence). The CDR3 is 11 amino acids. CDR3 region: CSARGRGEAFF. The CDR3 nucleotides are TGCAGTGCTAGAGGCAGGGGGGAGGCTTTCTTT.

This clonotype was picked up a small number of times. This sequence joins TRBV12-3 or TRBV12-4 and TRBJ2-5, with 8 positions matching TRBD1. CDR3 size: 13 residues. J gave up 4 bases and V 7 bases, and 5 bases lay outside the gene matches. Here the CDR3 reads CASNYRGTETQYF. Here the CDR3 DNA reads TGTGCCAGCAATTACAGGGGGACAGAGACCCAGTACTTC.

This clonotype came up many times. The chain recombines TRBV6-1 with TRBJ2-5, with D possibly matching TRBD2 (6 bases). Trimming took off 8 bases at V and 3 bases at J, with 13 bases between the two ends. CDR3 length equals 13 residues. Germline V gene lookup returns CDR1 MNHNS and CDR2 SASEGT. CDR3 residues: CASAGLLEETQYF. CDR3 nucleotides: TGTGCCAGCGCAGGACTACTAGAAGAGACCCAGTACTTC.

This chain links TRBV4-1 with TRBJ1-5; no clear D gene. Per the germline V gene, CDR1 is MGHRA and CDR2 is YSYEKL. Trimming shortened V by 3 bases and J by 0 bases, and 9 bases separated the two germline ends. This CDR3 has 15 residues. The CDR3 reads CASSHYANSNQPQHF. The CDR3 bases are TGCGCCAGCAGCCACTACGCGAATAGCAATCAGCCCCAGCATTTT.

In this sample, this clonotype turned up many times. The chain joins TRBV28 to TRBJ2-7, with 7 bases lining up with TRBD2. After removal of 4 bases from V and 6 bases from J, the junction contained 6 bases not matched to a gene. The CDR3 is 13 amino acids. Germline lookup yields CDR1 MDHEN and CDR2 SYDVKM. Written as DNA, the CDR3 is TGTGCCAGCAGTTCGTCGACTAGCCGCGAGCAGTACTTC. Protein: CASSSSTSREQYF.